The clone carrying this T cell receptor beta chain was seen a few times. This entry belongs to a study of shared clonotypes between healthy human individuals. For the study at large: CD4 naive and CD4 memory each took three plates per donor, while CD8 naive took two and CD8 memory one.

Per sorted-subset replicate PCR, input was 200 to 250 ng DNA, representing about 32,000 T cell genomes. The data were produced by immunoSEQ multiplex PCR, yet TCRdb's version contains in-frame clones alone and is incomplete. Among some 320,000 clones listed, over 75% were seen once. CDR3 length: 11 residues. The rearrangement links TRBV21-1 to TRBJ2-2; the D segment call TRBD2 is taken from the table without a DNA check. TRBV21-1 is a pseudogene segment. The specimen sequenced was memory CD8+ T cells sorted from blood. Stated subset: CD45RO+ cells pooled with CCR7-negative TemRA cells. The receptor was derived from a man between 18 and 29 years old in good health. The CDR3 DNA is TGTGCCAGCAGCTCGACCGGGGAGCTGTTTTTT. It translates to CASSSTGELFF.